The 25 T cell receptor beta chains below all came from one sample that was sequenced in a study of cytomegalovirus exposure and HLA in healthy donors. Use of 60 Vbeta and 13 Jbeta primers characterized the PCR. Some clones are missing from TCRdb's copy, which holds only in-frame ones; the method was immunoSEQ multiplex PCR. This sample carries fewer than 250,000 clones, roughly four fifths of them seen once, and the ten largest clones take about 10%. The sample comprised PBMCs. The receptors derive from a woman aged 45-65 years in good health and CMV-seropositive.

This clone was detected only once. The chain links TRBV5-6 to TRBJ1-5; D unclear. The CDR3 has 15 residues. From germline, CDR1 is SGHDT and CDR2 YYEEEE. Trimming cost V 2 bases and J 1 base, with 10 bases left between them. CDR3 loop: CASSFSTDSNQPQHF. The CDR3 bases are TGTGCCAGCAGCTTTTCCACAGACAGCAATCAGCCCCAGCATTTT.

The gene calls are TRBV18 and TRBJ2-5; TRBD1 matches 7 bases. The V gene end was trimmed by 4 bases and the J gene end by 4 bases; junction bases not matched to a gene: 6. Per germline, CDR1 KGHSH and CDR2 LQKENI. This CDR3 contains 14 residues. The CDR3 coding sequence is TGTGCCAGCTCACTGAACAGGGGAAGAGAGACCCAGTACTTC. Amino acid sequence: CASSLNRGRETQYF.

The count of this clone is one. The V call is TRBV29-1, the J call TRBJ1-2; TRBD1 is a possible D gene (6 bases). V dropped 3 bases and J dropped 0 bases, with 11 bases sitting between them. The germline gives CDR1 SQVTM, CDR2 ANQGSEA. The CDR3 spans 14 residues. CDR3: CSVDERTANYGYTF. The DNA of the CDR3 is TGCAGCGTTGACGAACGGACAGCTAACTATGGCTACACCTTC.

The chain employs TRBV7-2 and TRBJ1-2; 9 nucleotides match TRBD1. V dropped 5 bases and J dropped 7; count of bases not matched to a gene: 17. Germline values: CDR1 SGHTA, CDR2 FQGNSA. This CDR3 region has 17 residues. CDR3 in DNA: TGTGCCAGCAGCCCAACTGGGACAGGGTTGGTGTTAAGTGGCTACACCTTC. This gives the protein CASSPTGTGLVLSGYTF.

The V gene is TRBV4-1, the J gene TRBJ2-6; 11 bases map to TRBD1. There are 21 residues in the CDR3. Germline V gives CDR1 MGHRA, CDR2 YSYEKL. J lost 3 bases, V lost 4 bases, and 17 bases had no gene match. The CDR3 loop is CASSPTYPTRDRGSGANVLTF. In DNA form, the CDR3 reads TGCGCCAGCAGCCCGACATACCCGACCCGGGACAGGGGGAGTGGGGCCAACGTCCTGACTTTC.

V gene TRBV9 combines with J gene TRBJ2-7; the match to TRBD1 covers 9 bases. The ends lost 4 bases at V and 2 bases at J; junction bases unmatched: 7. Germline V gene lookup returns CDR1 SGDLS and CDR2 YYNGEE. The CDR3 length is 15 residues. The CDR3 protein is CASSSGGQGTYEQYF. CDR3 sequence (DNA): TGTGCCAGCAGCTCCGGGGGACAGGGTACCTACGAGCAGTACTTC.

The J gene is TRBJ1-4, the V gene TRBV18, with TRBD1 matching 8 bases. V dropped 3 bases and J dropped 7; count of bases not matched to a gene: 13. Germline CDR1 reads KGHSH; CDR2 reads LQKENI. The length of the CDR3 is 17 residues. CDR3 protein: CASSPQRSRGLTEKLFF. CDR3 sequence (DNA): TGTGCCAGCTCACCCCAACGATCCAGGGGGCTGACTGAAAAACTGTTTTTT.

The chain recombines TRBV6-1 with TRBJ1-1, with D unclear. V gave up 6 bases and J gave up 5 bases, with 10 bases separating them. The CDR3 length is 12 residues. Germline V gives CDR1 MNHNS, CDR2 SASEGT. The DNA of the CDR3 is TGTGCCAGCAGCCTCTGGGAGACTGAAGCTTTCTTT. This codes for CASSLWETEAFF.

A few counts support this clone. One junction end does not reproduce the germline sequence, and a read error may be involved. Within the sample, other DNA sequences also encode this same CDR3. This chain joins TRBV10-2 and TRBJ1-1; 7 bases are shared with TRBD1. The length of the CDR3 is 13 residues. The germline V gene encodes CDR1 WSHSY and CDR2 SAAADI. This chain's CDR3 is CASNLQGSTEAFF. CDR3 nucleotide sequence: TGTGCCAGCAATCTACAGGGGAGTACTGAAGCTTTCTTT.

V is TRBV6-6 and J is TRBJ1-2; 7 bases are a match to TRBD1. This CDR3 is 14 amino acids long. CDR1 and CDR2 (germline): MNHNY, SVGAGI (reference sequence). With 4 bases clipped from V and 8 bases from J, the junction kept 10 bases outside the gene matches. The CDR3 nucleotides read TGTGCCAGCAGTTCCGCGACAGGGTTAGGGGGCTACACCTTC. Its translation is CASSSATGLGGYTF.

The chain recombines TRBV18 with TRBJ2-7, with 10 bases aligning to TRBD2. Germline trimming cut 6 bases from V and 3 bases from J; bases unmatched to any gene: 5. The germline V gene encodes CDR1 KGHSH and CDR2 LQKENI. The length of the CDR3 is 14 residues. The CDR3 nucleotides are TGTGCCAGCTCTACTAGCGGGGAACTCTACGAGCAGTACTTC. Residues: CASSTSGELYEQYF. The full variable domain, its missing parts supplied by reference TRBV18 and TRBJ2-7, is NAGVMQNPRHLVRRRGQEARLRCSPMKGHSHVYWYRQLPEEGLKFMVYLQKENIIDESGMPKERFSAEFPKEGPSILRIQQVVRGDSAAYFCASSTSGELYEQYFGPGTRLTVT.

The gene calls are TRBV7-2 and TRBJ2-5, with TRBD1 as a possible D gene (5 bases). The CDR3 has 14 residues. The germline gives CDR1 SGHTA, CDR2 FQGNSA. V lost 7 bases to trimming and J lost 6 bases, with 18 bases between them. This chain's CDR3 is CASTSGIRRQTQYF. The CDR3 coding sequence is TGTGCCAGCACCTCAGGGATTCGAAGGCAGACCCAGTACTTC.

The rearrangement links TRBV6-5 to TRBJ1-4; the match to TRBD1 covers 7 bases. V gave up 0 bases and J gave up 6 bases; unmatched junction bases: 4. CDR1 MNHEY and CDR2 SVGAGI come from the germline V gene. The CDR3 runs to 15 residues. CDR3 coding DNA: TGTGCCAGCAGTTACTCCCGGGACAGCTATGAAAAACTGTTTTTT. Translated: CASSYSRDSYEKLFF.

The chain is built from TRBV11-2 and TRBJ2-7; D is unclear. Germline CDR1 is SGHAT and CDR2 is FQNNGV. The V end lost 5 bases, the J end lost 3 bases, and 17 bases lay between the germline ends. The CDR3 extends over 15 amino acids. DNA for the CDR3: TGTGCCAGCAGCCAAGAAGATGGAGAGTTCTACGAGCAGTACTTC. It codes for CASSQEDGEFYEQYF.

The CDR3 DNA is TGTGCCAGCAGTGACTCGGACAGGGCCGGGGAGCTGTTTTTT. This encodes CASSDSDRAGELFF. The V gene is TRBV6-4, the J gene TRBJ2-2, with 8 nucleotides matching TRBD1. Trimming at V came to 0 bases and at J to 6 bases, leaving 0 bases not matched to a gene. Germline CDR1 is MRHNA and CDR2 is SNTAGT. This CDR3 spans 14 amino acids.

V usage is TRBV6-1 and J usage is TRBJ1-2; 9 positions agree with TRBD1. The CDR3 loop spans 15 amino acids. V lost 8 bases, J lost 7 bases, and 14 bases stayed unmatched. Germline assignment: CDR1 MNHNS and CDR2 SASEGT. This CDR3 reads CASERGTGTGPGYTF. CDR3 sequence (DNA): TGTGCCAGCGAAAGGGGGACCGGGACAGGGCCTGGCTACACCTTC.

J is TRBJ2-7 and V is TRBV11-2; D is possibly TRBD1 (6 bases). This CDR3 is built from 15 residues. CDR1 SGHAT and CDR2 FQNNGV come from the germline V gene. With 2 bases removed from V and 5 bases from J, the gap between germline ends came to 16 bases. The CDR3 reads CASSLFGQGKDEQYF. Written as DNA, the CDR3 is TGTGCCAGCAGCTTATTTGGGCAGGGGAAGGACGAGCAGTACTTC.

This chain connects TRBV9 to TRBJ1-1; tentatively, D is TRBD1 (5 bases). Looked up from germline, CDR1 is SGDLS and CDR2 is YYNGEE. Trimming left V 0 bases short and J 8 bases short, with 11 bases between. The length of the CDR3 is 13 residues. The CDR3 reads CASSVEGAEEAFF. The DNA of the CDR3 is TGTGCCAGCAGCGTAGAAGGGGCGGAAGAAGCTTTCTTT.

J is TRBJ2-1 and V is TRBV5-1; 12 positions agree with TRBD2. V lost 4 bases, J lost 7 bases, and 6 bases stayed unmatched. Germline assignment: CDR1 SGHRS and CDR2 YFSETQ. This CDR3 is 15 amino acids long. The CDR3 spells CASSRLAGAVNEQFF. For the CDR3, the DNA is TGCGCCAGCAGCCGACTAGCGGGGGCTGTAAATGAGCAGTTCTTC.

V is TRBV29-1 and J is TRBJ2-1; 12 bases fit TRBD2. The CDR3 spans 15 residues. The V gene end was trimmed by 8 bases and the J gene end by 5 bases; junction bases not matched to a gene: 10. The germline gives CDR1 SQVTM, CDR2 ANQGSEA. The CDR3 spells CSIAYRLAGDNEQFF. As DNA, the CDR3 is TGCAGCATCGCATACAGACTAGCGGGGGACAATGAGCAGTTCTTC.

The V gene is TRBV5-1, the J gene TRBJ2-7, with 8 bases that match TRBD1. The CDR3 contains 15 residues. The germline gives CDR1 SGHRS, CDR2 YFSETQ. Unmatched junction bases numbered 10, after V lost 4 bases and J lost 4 bases. This CDR3 is CASSQGAGVNYEQYF. CDR3 sequence (DNA): TGCGCCAGCAGCCAGGGGGCAGGAGTTAATTACGAGCAGTACTTC.

The chain is built from TRBV19 and TRBJ1-5, with 11 nucleotides matching TRBD1. This CDR3 spans 15 amino acids. The trim removed 4 bases at V and 7 bases at J, leaving 6 bases unmatched. Looked up from germline, CDR1 is LNHDA and CDR2 is SQIVND (reference sequence). The CDR3 nucleotides read TGTGCCAGTAGTACACGGGACAGGGGGGACCAGCCCCAGCATTTT. This translates into CASSTRDRGDQPQHF.

The V gene is TRBV19, the J gene TRBJ1-4, with D uncertain. V dropped 2 bases and J dropped 8 bases, with 12 bases sitting between them. The CDR3 totals 14 residues. Germline values: CDR1 LNHDA, CDR2 SQIVND (reference sequence). The CDR3 loop reads CASSINTISEKLFF. The CDR3 coding sequence is TGTGCCAGTAGTATAAACACCATTTCGGAAAAACTGTTTTTT.

This clone was recorded only once. The chain combines TRBV28 with TRBJ1-5; TRBD1 is a possible D gene (6 bases). Per germline, CDR1 MDHEN and CDR2 SYDVKM. CDR3 length: 16 residues. V lost 8 bases, J lost 0 bases, and 17 bases lay in between. In nucleotides, the CDR3 is TGTGCCAGCCATAGGGGGGGGGCCCGTAGCAATCAGCCCCAGCATTTT. This sequence encodes CASHRGGARSNQPQHF.

The rearrangement uses TRBV28 and TRBJ2-4; D ambiguous. V lost 8 bases and J 9 bases, leaving 17 bases between the germline ends. This CDR3 is 13 amino acids long. Germline CDR1 reads MDHEN; CDR2 reads SYDVKM. The CDR3 is CASSPHARGIQYF. The CDR3 DNA sequence: TGTGCCAGCTCCCCCCACGCCCGCGGCATTCAGTACTTC.